This T cell receptor beta chain is from a study of T cell repertoires in cytomegalovirus infection (dated by TCRdb to between 2018 and 2021). Context from the whole study: The HLA type of each donor mattered for the analysis, because public TCR beta signatures pointed to carriage of CMV infection along with the matching HLA type.

General conclusions and limits of the study: The ex vivo response was dominated by HLA-C-restricted CMV-specific TCR beta clonotypes, which also provided the single most frequent clonotype in two of eight donors. In both this cohort and an independent roughly 330-donor cohort, the cumulative frequency of public TCR beta family members distinguished carriers of CMV infection plus the relevant HLA type.

The reads were generated on an Illumina HiSeq 1500. TCRdb redid the processing of the public reads, applying fastp at Q25 and MiXCR, and retained in-frame beta chains. One record per CDR3 amino acid sequence lists the most common genes and DNA. The sample yields about 310,000 distinct CDR3 sequences; 15% to 20% were counted once. The ten most abundant clones make up 9.5% to 15% of the sample. Only a few counts were recorded for this clonotype. Its antigen remains undetermined. Base qualities are not at hand, and no much larger clone is one base apart. The sample was PBMCs. The clonotype originates from a human donor in good health (CMV status not recorded). Some clones in this sample may be carry-over from other donors' samples.

The DNA sequence follows: TGTGCCAGCAGCCCGGGACTAGCGGCTGAGCAGTTCTTC. Its amino acids are CASSPGLAAEQFF. The sequence is built from TRBV6-2 or TRBV6-3 and TRBJ2-1; 11 central nucleotides agree with TRBD2. From the cysteine up to the phenylalanine, the CDR3 has a length of 13 residues. Only the CDR3 portion is preserved as DNA: 39 bases, with reading frame beginning at the first base. As encoded in the germline V gene, CDR1 is MNHEY while CDR2 is SVGEGT. Relative to germline, V is missing 6 bases and J is missing 9 bases, with 4 bases of the junction outside any gene match.